Listed below are T cell receptor beta chains from one sample, sequenced in a study of T cells of healthy individuals. TCRdb re-called the 5' RACE reads with MiXCR, one entry per CDR3 protein. Counted here are tens of thousands of distinct CDR3 sequences, under 20% occurring once; the ten biggest clones make up less than 6%. The receptors derive from a human donor in good health. CDR3s include the opening cysteine and the closing phenylalanine or tryptophan. A D gene is named only where the DNA matches it firmly. Size is omitted from some rows. Given values are once, few, many or a class for expanded clones.

d_call j_call v_call clone_size cdr3_nt cdr3_aa
- TRBJ2-2 TRBV5-1 - TGCGCCAGCAGCTTGGGTGACTCGGCCGGGGAGCTGTTTTTT CASSLGDSAGELFF
- TRBJ2-3 TRBV12-3/TRBV12-4 few TGTGCCAGCAGCCAATTCGGGGACGCCGTTTTAGGCACAGATACGCAGTATTTT CASSQFGDAVLGTDTQYF
TRBD2 TRBJ2-7 TRBV4-1 few TGCGCCAGCAGCCAAGTACTAGCGGGTCAAAGGTACGAGCAGTACTTC CASSQVLAGQRYEQYF
- TRBJ1-1 TRBV30 - TGTGCCTGGAGTGTACTGGAGCTGGGGGAAACGGCAGACACTGAAGCTTTCTTT CAWSVLELGETADTEAFF
TRBD2 TRBJ2-1 TRBV6-2/TRBV6-3 many TGTGCCAGCAGACCCCTAGCGGACCAGTACAATGAGCAGTTCTTC CASRPLADQYNEQFF
- TRBJ1-1 TRBV12-3/TRBV12-4 many TGTGCCAGCAGTTTTGAATCGAACACTGAAGCTTTCTTT CASSFESNTEAFF
TRBD2 TRBJ2-5 TRBV5-1 many TGCGCCAGCAGCCCGAGTCCGCGGGGGGGCCAAGGGACCCAGTACTTC CASSPSPRGGQGTQYF
TRBD2 TRBJ2-4 TRBV6-6 many TGTGCCAGCAGTTGGGTAGCGGGGGGCGCCAAAAACATTCAGTACTTC CASSWVAGGAKNIQYF
TRBD2 TRBJ2-5 TRBV7-6 - TGTGCCAGCAGCTTTTCCACTCAAAGCGGGGGGGCAGAGACCCAGTACTTC CASSFSTQSGGAETQYF
TRBD2 TRBJ2-1 TRBV19 many TGTGCCAGTAGTTTTAGACTAGCGGGATCGCTTAGAGATTTTAGATTGGAGGAGCAGTTCTTC CASSFRLAGSLRDFRLEEQFF
TRBD1 TRBJ2-1 TRBV20-1 - TGCAGTGCTTACAGGGGGCGAAGGAATGAGCAGTTCTTC CSAYRGRRNEQFF
TRBD2 TRBJ2-1 TRBV25-1 many TGTGCCAGCGTACTAGCGGGAGGACCGAATGAGCAGTTCTTC CASVLAGGPNEQFF
TRBD2 TRBJ2-1 TRBV12-3/TRBV12-4 many TGTGCCAGCACCCTTCTAGCGGGCGTAGACAATGAGCAGTTCTTC CASTLLAGVDNEQFF
- TRBJ2-3 TRBV6-6 many TGTGCCACCACCAGTAACACGCAGTATTTT CATTSNTQYF
- TRBJ2-7 TRBV7-2 many TGTGCCAGCAGCTTAGACAGGTGGAGCTCCTACGAGCAGTACTTC CASSLDRWSSYEQYF
TRBD2 TRBJ2-5 TRBV2 few TGTGCCAGCGAGCCGACTAGCGGGGGCCTCCAAGAGACCCAGTACTTC CASEPTSGGLQETQYF
- TRBJ1-6 TRBV29-1 few TGCAGCGTTAGGACGGGGAGCTCCTATAATTCACCCCTCCACTTT CSVRTGSSYNSPLHF
- TRBJ1-4 TRBV12-3/TRBV12-4 many TGTGCCAGCAGCCGAAAGGTTGTTGCAACTAATGAAAAACTGTTTTTT CASSRKVVATNEKLFF
- TRBJ2-5 TRBV24-1 - TGTGCCACCAGTGATTCTGGGGGAGCAGAGACCCAGTACTTC CATSDSGGAETQYF
TRBD1 TRBJ1-1 TRBV20-1 many TGCAGTGCGGGAGGGGGACAGGGGGGAACTTTCTTT CSAGGGQGGTFF
- TRBJ2-1 TRBV11-2 many TGTGCCAGCAGCTTAGCTCAGGGCTCCTACAATGAGCAGTTCTTC CASSLAQGSYNEQFF
- TRBJ2-1 TRBV7-9 - TGTGCCAGCAGCTTAGGGGCTGTGGCGGCTAGTGAGCAGTTCTTC CASSLGAVAASEQFF
TRBD2 TRBJ2-1 TRBV7-2 - TGTGCCAGCAGCTCGTTCAAGTCGGGGACTAGCGGGTTGAATGAGCAGTTCTTC CASSSFKSGTSGLNEQFF
TRBD2 TRBJ2-7 TRBV6-6 - TGTGCCAGCAGTTACTCCGGACTAGCGTTCTACGAGCAGTACTTC CASSYSGLAFYEQYF
TRBD1 TRBJ1-3 TRBV4-1 many TGCGCCAGCAGCCAACCGGGACAGTTCTCTGGAAACACCATATATTTT CASSQPGQFSGNTIYF
TRBD2 TRBJ2-3 TRBV7-8 - TGTGCCAGCAGCCGGACTAGCGGGAGGGCTAGGGGGGGCACAGATACGCAGTATTTT CASSRTSGRARGGTDTQYF
TRBD2 TRBJ2-1 TRBV20-1 many TGCAGTGCACTGGGACTAGCGGGAGACAATGAGCAGTTCTTC CSALGLAGDNEQFF
- TRBJ1-1 TRBV12-3/TRBV12-4 few TGTGCCAGCAGTTTTGGCAGGACGAACACTGAAGCTTTCTTT CASSFGRTNTEAFF
- TRBJ2-7 TRBV13 - TGTGCCAGCAGCTTAGGGGGCCCGGACGAGCAGTACTTC CASSLGGPDEQYF
- TRBJ2-7 TRBV5-1 few TGCGCCAGCAGCTTGGCTTCGGGACAAGTTTACGAGCAGTACTTC CASSLASGQVYEQYF
TRBD1 TRBJ2-2 TRBV28 many TGTGCCAGCAAAGGGACAGCCACCGGGGAGCTGTTTTTT CASKGTATGELFF
- TRBJ1-2 TRBV10-3 many TGTGCCATCAAGCAGGCAGCTAACTATGGCTACACCTTC CAIKQAANYGYTF
TRBD1 TRBJ2-1 TRBV11-2 - TGTGCCAGCAGCTCACAGGGGCGGATTTACAATGAGCAGTTCTTC CASSSQGRIYNEQFF
- TRBJ2-7 TRBV27 many TGTGCCAGCAGTTTCCGAGGGTCCTTCTACGAGCAGTACTTC CASSFRGSFYEQYF
- TRBJ2-1 TRBV7-9 - TGTGCCAGCAGCACCCGGGGTAGCTCCTACAATGAGCAGTTCTTC CASSTRGSSYNEQFF
- TRBJ2-3 TRBV20-1 many TGCAGTGTGGGGGGAGATACGCAGTATTTT CSVGGDTQYF
TRBD1 TRBJ2-4 TRBV6-1 few TGTGCCAGCAAAAACCCGACAGGGGGCGAGAGGGCCAAAAACATTCAGTACTTC CASKNPTGGERAKNIQYF
- TRBJ2-1 TRBV27 few TGTGCCAGCAGTCCCCCTCCGGGACCTGCCTACAATGAGCAGTTCTTC CASSPPPGPAYNEQFF
TRBD1 TRBJ1-1 TRBV10-3 few TGTGCCATCAGTGAGTCAGGGGACAGGGATCCCAGAACTGAAGCTTTCTTT CAISESGDRDPRTEAFF
- TRBJ2-7 TRBV28 many TGTGCCAGCAGCCAGCCGGGAATGCAGGAGCAGTACTTC CASSQPGMQEQYF
- TRBJ2-1 TRBV20-1 few TGCAGTGCAAAGACCTACAATGAGCAGTTCTTC CSAKTYNEQFF
- TRBJ2-3 TRBV19 few TGTGCCAGTAGTATGTCGGCCCGGGGGCCTGGCACAGATACGCAGTATTTT CASSMSARGPGTDTQYF
- TRBJ2-3 TRBV7-9 - TGTGCCAGCACCCCCGTGGACATTCTTAGAGATACGCAGTATTTT CASTPVDILRDTQYF